This T cell receptor beta chain was sequenced for a study of blood T cells in healthy people across ages. Study results and caveats: More naive CD4+ cells and higher diversity were found in long-lived than in aged donors. Changes in expanded clonotypes were possibly confounded, as the CMV status of donors was unknown.

About this clonotype itself: The antigen is unknown.

It was with a sample-barcoded 5' primer and a J-beta primer mix that a second PCR of about 7 to 12 cycles was run. TCRdb re-called the 5' RACE reads with MiXCR, one entry per CDR3 protein. This table holds over 1,500,000 distinct CDR3 sequences, roughly 43% found once. This CDR3 is 16 amino acids long. CDR1 is SGHKS and CDR2 is YYEKEE in the germline V gene (reference sequence). V shed 2 bases, J shed 5 bases, and the junction held 6 bases outside the gene matches. Those donating, healthy Caucasian individuals from Russia, were aged roughly 6 to 90. The chain joins TRBV5-5 to TRBJ2-3, with TRBD2 matching over 12 bases. The receptor's source is a human donor in good health. The sample taken for sequencing was blood. The CDR3 DNA reads TGTGCCAGCAGCTTTCCACTAGCGGGGGGCGTAGATACGCAGTATTTT. Translated: CASSFPLAGGVDTQYF.